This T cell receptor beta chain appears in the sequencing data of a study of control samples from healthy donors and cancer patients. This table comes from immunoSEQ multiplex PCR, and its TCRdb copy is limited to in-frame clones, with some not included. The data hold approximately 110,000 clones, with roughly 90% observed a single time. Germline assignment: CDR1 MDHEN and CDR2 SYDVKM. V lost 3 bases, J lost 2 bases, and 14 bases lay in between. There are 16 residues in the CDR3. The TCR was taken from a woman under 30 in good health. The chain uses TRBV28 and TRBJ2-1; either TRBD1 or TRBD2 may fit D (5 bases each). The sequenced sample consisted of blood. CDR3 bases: TGTGCCAGCAGTTTTTCGGGACGAGTGACCTACAATGAGCAGTTCTTC. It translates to CASSFSGRVTYNEQFF.